This T cell receptor beta chain was captured in a study of blood T cells in healthy people across ages. For the study at large: Template switching captured about one barcoded beta molecule per two T cells.

Sample-barcoded 5' priming and a J-beta primer mix drove a second PCR of roughly 7 to 11 cycles. In TCRdb, the 5' RACE reads were re-called with MiXCR into one record per CDR3 protein. The sample contains approximately 1,700,000 distinct CDR3 sequences, 30% to 40% of which appear only once. Every donor gave roughly 9.2 milliliters of peripheral blood. Samples each yielded at least 5 micrograms of total RNA. Study-wide points: PBMCs went unsorted, and a conclusive naive versus antigen-experienced comparison was therefore prevented.

This clonotype was picked up a small number of times. Its antigen is unidentified. The sequence was obtained from a human donor in good health. The material sequenced was blood.

In DNA form, the CDR3 reads TGCGCCAGCAGTTGGGACGTCGGAAACACCATATATTTT. As protein: CASSWDVGNTIYF. The V and J genes are TRBV5-1 and TRBJ1-3; a possible D gene is TRBD1 (5 bases). This CDR3 is built from 13 residues. The germline V gene has CDR1 SGHRS and CDR2 YFSETQ. Trimming removed 5 bases from V and 4 bases from J, with 10 bases in between. The full variable domain, with the rest looked up from reference TRBV5-1 and TRBJ1-3, is KAGVTQTPRYLIKTRGQQVTLSCSPISGHRSVSWYQQTPGQGLQFLFEYFSETQRNKGNFPGRFSGRQFSNSRSEMNVSTLELGDSALYLCASSWDVGNTIYFGEGSWLTVV.